A selection of T cell receptor beta chains follows, all from one sample in a study of T cell responses to AZD1222 COVID-19 vaccine. Generated by immunoSEQ multiplex PCR, the TCRdb table keeps only in-frame clones and is missing some. The top ten clones hold 2.6% of a sample with roughly 120,000 clones, 87% of them seen once. Sequencing was performed on peripheral blood, taken 28 days after the second AZD1222 dose. The source is an adult who received the AZD1222 COVID-19 vaccine. Each CDR3 is given with its conserved first and last residue. D genes are given only for firm matches. Size is omitted from some rows. Given values are once, few, many or a class for expanded clones.

V	J	D	size	DNA	CDR3
TRBV6-5	TRBJ1-2	-	-	TGTGCCAGCAGCGCAACCGGAGCCGGAAAGGGCTACACCTTC	CASSATGAGKGYTF
TRBV27	TRBJ2-7	TRBD1	-	TGTGCCAGCAGACTACATCCGGACAGGGGCTACGAGCAGTACTTC	CASRLHPDRGYEQYF
TRBV19	TRBJ2-1	-	-	TGTGCCAGTAGTACCCGGGACGGGTCCTACAATGAGCAGTTCTTC	CASSTRDGSYNEQFF
TRBV19	TRBJ2-6	-	-	TGTGCCAGTAGAACCTCTGGGGCCAACGTCCTGACTTTC	CASRTSGANVLTF
TRBV4-2	TRBJ2-7	TRBD2	few	TGTGCCAGCAGCCAAGGGACTAGCGGTACCTTTTACGAGCAGTACTTC	CASSQGTSGTFYEQYF
TRBV19	TRBJ1-2	-	once	TGTGCCAGTAGTATCTCAGGGTCCGGCTACACCTTC	CASSISGSGYTF
TRBV6-1	TRBJ2-7	-	-	TGTGCCAGCAGTGAAGCGGGTCCCTCCTACGAGCAGTACTTC	CASSEAGPSYEQYF
TRBV4-1	TRBJ2-1	-	-	TGCGCCAGCAGCCGTGGGCCACGAGACCATGAGCAGTTCTTC	CASSRGPRDHEQFF
TRBV5-1	TRBJ1-4	-	-	TGCGCCAGCAGCAAAGGGACGGAACTCGAGGAAAAACTGTTTTTT	CASSKGTELEEKLFF
TRBV6-2/TRBV6-3	TRBJ2-4	-	-	TGTGCCAGCAGTTTGACAGAGGGTACCAAAAACATTCAGTACTTC	CASSLTEGTKNIQYF
TRBV6-2/TRBV6-3	TRBJ2-1	TRBD2	-	TGTGCCAGCAGTTTAGGCCAGAGCGGGGGCTACAATGAGCAGTTCTTC	CASSLGQSGGYNEQFF
TRBV12-3/TRBV12-4	TRBJ1-1	-	-	TGTGCCAGCAGTTTATTCCAGGACACTGAAGCTTTCTTT	CASSLFQDTEAFF
TRBV6-6	TRBJ2-7	-	once	TGTGCCAGCAGCACCGGACGTGGCTGGAGCTCCTACGAGCAGTACTTC	CASSTGRGWSSYEQYF
TRBV7-2	TRBJ1-1	-	-	TGTGCCAGCACCAAGCCCAGTATTACTGAAGCTTTCTTT	CASTKPSITEAFF
TRBV28	TRBJ1-3	-	once	TGTGCCAGCAGTCAAACCAGACAGACGGTCTCTGGAAACACCATATATTTT	CASSQTRQTVSGNTIYF
TRBV3-1/TRBV3-2	TRBJ1-1	TRBD1	-	TGTGCCAGCAGCCAAGGGCCTTGGGGACAGGGGGGCACTGAAGCTTTCTTT	CASSQGPWGQGGTEAFF
TRBV7-9	TRBJ1-2	-	once	TGTGCCAGCAGCCTACGTGGGCTTGGCTACACCTTC	CASSLRGLGYTF
TRBV27	TRBJ1-6	-	few	TGTGCCAGCAGTTTCGTAGCGGGGGGGAGGCTTTCCAATTCACCCCTCCACTTT	CASSFVAGGRLSNSPLHF
TRBV28	TRBJ1-6	TRBD1	-	TGTGCCAGCAGATGGACAGGGTATGATGTATGGAATTCACCCCTCCACTTT	CASRWTGYDVWNSPLHF
TRBV4-2	TRBJ1-4	-	once	TGTGCCAGCAGCCAAGACGGACCTAATGAAAAACTGTTTTTT	CASSQDGPNEKLFF
TRBV6-1	TRBJ1-1	-	-	TGTGCCAGCAGTGAGGTCGAGGGGTTCGACACTGAAGCTTTCTTT	CASSEVEGFDTEAFF
TRBV20-1	TRBJ1-2	TRBD1	-	TGCAGTGCTAGTCGCCAGGGGGCGGGACATGGCTACACCTTC	CSASRQGAGHGYTF
TRBV5-1	TRBJ1-2	-	-	TGCGCCAGCAGCACGGACAGTGAGTATGGCTACACCTTC	CASSTDSEYGYTF
TRBV12-3/TRBV12-4	TRBJ1-5	-	-	TGTGCCAGCAGCACCTGGGGGGATCAGCCCCAGCATTTT	CASSTWGDQPQHF
TRBV7-3	TRBJ2-3	-	-	TGTGCCAGCAGCCCGGGACCAGCTAGCACAGATACGCAGTATTTT	CASSPGPASTDTQYF
TRBV21-1	TRBJ2-1	-	-	TGTGCCAGCAGCAGTGTAGCCCGAGGGGTCTACAATGAGCAGTTCTTC	CASSSVARGVYNEQFF
TRBV19	TRBJ2-7	-	-	TGTGCCAGTAGTATAGGCGGGGCGGCCTTTGGCTACGAGCAGTACTTC	CASSIGGAAFGYEQYF
TRBV7-9	TRBJ2-7	TRBD1	-	TGTGCCAGCAGCATCGCAGGGGGATCCTACGAGCAGTACTTC	CASSIAGGSYEQYF
TRBV2	TRBJ2-5	TRBD1	-	TGTGCCAGCAGCGCGGACAGGGCCCAAGAGACCCAGTACTTC	CASSADRAQETQYF
TRBV11-3	TRBJ2-5	-	-	TGTGCCAGCAGCTTAGGGGGTAGTCAAGAGACCCAGTACTTC	CASSLGGSQETQYF
TRBV4-3	TRBJ2-6	-	-	TGCGCCAGCAGCCGCGAAAGGACTCGTGGGGCCAACGTCCTGACTTTC	CASSRERTRGANVLTF